The clone carrying this T cell receptor (beta chain) was observed a handful of times. Its target is not known. The sample belongs to a study of identical twins. V was shortened by 4 bases and J by 5 bases, with 19 bases between the two germline ends. Per the germline V gene, CDR1 is SGHDT and CDR2 is YYEEEE. The CDR3 contains 15 residues. Points from the study as a whole: These conclusions were based on statistical analysis (cross-sectional, not following the same donors). Among out-of-frame alpha sequences shared by twins, low generation probability occurred in excess. Memory repertoires lacked the insertion deficit that abundant cord blood beta clonotypes showed.

TCRdb re-called the 5' RACE reads with MiXCR, one entry per CDR3 protein. The sample has 450,000 or so distinct CDR3 sequences, approximately 15% seen once. The sample also formed part of further work on yellow fever vaccine responses in identical twins.

Source material: CD4+ T cells sorted from blood. The chain carries TRBV5-6 and TRBJ2-7; D assignment may be TRBD1 or TRBD2 (5 bases each). This sequence originates from a young woman in good health. As DNA, the CDR3 is TGTGCCAGCAGCGCCGGGGACGAGGGAATCAACGAGCAGTACTTC. The encoded protein is CASSAGDEGINEQYF.